This T cell receptor beta chain was sequenced for a study of blood T cells in healthy people across ages. Study-level findings and limits: Observed TCR beta diversity per million T cells went down as age went up. This fall followed a roughly linear course with age.

CDR3 length: 16 amino acids. With V trimmed by 1 base and J by 1 base, 3 bases remained unmatched. The germline gives CDR1 SGHTA, CDR2 FQGNSA. The use of a sample-barcoded 5' primer and a J-beta primer mix characterized a second PCR of roughly 7 to 11 cycles. Using its own MiXCR run on the 5' RACE reads, TCRdb lists one record per CDR3 protein. The sample records about 1 million distinct CDR3 sequences, under 30% being singletons. This clonotype was recorded at least ten times. Its cognate antigen is unknown. This sample also belongs to another study, concerning T cells of mothers and their children. That source adds: A few healthy Caucasian mothers and their six children were the donors.

The TCR originated in a girl aged 2 to 9 in good health. This sequence joins TRBV7-2 and TRBJ2-3; TRBD2 matches 9 bases. Sequenced input: blood. The chain's CDR3 is CASSLGLAGGTDTQYF. The CDR3 nucleotides read TGTGCCAGCAGCTTAGGGTTAGCGGGGGGCACAGATACGCAGTATTTT.